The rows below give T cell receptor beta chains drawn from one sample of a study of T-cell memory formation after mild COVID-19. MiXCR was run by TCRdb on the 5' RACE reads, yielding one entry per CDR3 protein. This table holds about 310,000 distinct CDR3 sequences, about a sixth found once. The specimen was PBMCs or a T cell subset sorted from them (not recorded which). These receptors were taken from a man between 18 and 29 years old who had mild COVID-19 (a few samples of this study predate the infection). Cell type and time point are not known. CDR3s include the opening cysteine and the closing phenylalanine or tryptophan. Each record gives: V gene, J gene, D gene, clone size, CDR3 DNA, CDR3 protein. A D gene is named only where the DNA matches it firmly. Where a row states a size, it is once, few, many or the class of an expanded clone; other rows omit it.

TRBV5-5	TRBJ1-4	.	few	TGTGCCAGCAGCTTTTGGCCGGAAAATGAAAAACTGTTTTTT	CASSFWPENEKLFF
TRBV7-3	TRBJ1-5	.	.	TGTGCCAGCAGCTGTGGCGATAGAGGGGAACTGGGCAATCAGCCCCAGCATTTT	CASSCGDRGELGNQPQHF
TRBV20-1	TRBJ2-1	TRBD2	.	TGCAGTGCTAAACCCGGGGGGGCCATAAATGAGCAGTTCTTC	CSAKPGGAINEQFF
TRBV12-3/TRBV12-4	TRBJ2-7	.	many	TGTGCCAGCAGTTTAGACAGGCCTCCCTACGAGCAGTACTTC	CASSLDRPPYEQYF
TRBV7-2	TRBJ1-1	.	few	TGTGCCAGCAGCTTAGCCAACGCCGGTGAAGCTTTCTTT	CASSLANAGEAFF
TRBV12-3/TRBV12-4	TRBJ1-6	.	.	TGTGCCAGCAGTTATAGGGGGGCGGATTCACCCCTCCACTTT	CASSYRGADSPLHF
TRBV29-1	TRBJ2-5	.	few	TGCAGCGCTTCTAGGGGAGAGACCCAGTACTTC	CSASRGETQYF
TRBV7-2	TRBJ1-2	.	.	TGTGCCAGCAGCTTAAACAGCTTCTATGGCTACACCTTC	CASSLNSFYGYTF
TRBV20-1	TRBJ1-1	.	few	TGCAGTGCTAAAGGGGAGGGGGGACTGAACACTGAAGCTTTCTTT	CSAKGEGGLNTEAFF
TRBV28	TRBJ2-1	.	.	TGTGCCGGGCTTGTAAGGCCGCCTCAGTTCTTC	CAGLVRPPQFF
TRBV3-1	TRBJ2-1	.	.	TGTGCCAGCAGCCCCCATTACAATGAGCAGTTCTTC	CASSPHYNEQFF
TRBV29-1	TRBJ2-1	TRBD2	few	TGCAGCTCTGGGGGGGACAATGAGCAGTTCTTC	CSSGGDNEQFF
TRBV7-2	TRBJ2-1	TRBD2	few	TGTGCCAGCAGCTCCGAGCGGGGGGGCCGGGATGAGCAGTTCTTC	CASSSERGGRDEQFF
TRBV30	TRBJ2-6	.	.	TGTGGCCGGACCTCTGGGGCCAACGTCCTGACTTTC	CGRTSGANVLTF
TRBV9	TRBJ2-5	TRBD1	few	TGTGCCAGCAGCCCGAGGGACAGGGGCTCAGAGACCCAGTACTTC	CASSPRDRGSETQYF
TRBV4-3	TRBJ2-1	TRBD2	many	TGCGCCAGCAGCCAACCTAGCGGGGGGACGAATGAGCAGTTCTTC	CASSQPSGGTNEQFF
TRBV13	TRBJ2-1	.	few	TGTGCCAGCAGCCTGGGGGTGGCTGGATACGACAATGAGCAGTTCTTC	CASSLGVAGYDNEQFF
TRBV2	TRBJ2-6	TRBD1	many	TGTGCCAGACAGGGGGGCGGGGCCAACGTCCTGACTTTC	CARQGGGANVLTF
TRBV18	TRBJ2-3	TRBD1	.	TGTGCCAGCTCGGCCACAGGGGGTCTTCGCACAGATACGCAGTATTTT	CASSATGGLRTDTQYF
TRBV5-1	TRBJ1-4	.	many	TGTGCCAGCAGCTTACAGGGAACTAATGAAAAACTGTTTTTT	CASSLQGTNEKLFF
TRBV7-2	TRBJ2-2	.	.	TGTGCCAGCAGCTCAATCTCGACGGTCACCGGGGAGCTGTTTTTT	CASSSISTVTGELFF
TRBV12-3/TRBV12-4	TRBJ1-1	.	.	TGTGCCAGCATGTTCAGTCCAGGGAGGCAGGGTAAAAAAGCTTTCTTT	CASMFSPGRQGKKAFF
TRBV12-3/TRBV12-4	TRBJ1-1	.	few	TGTGCCAGCAGTGAATCGTGGGGGTGGAACACTGAAGCTTTCTTT	CASSESWGWNTEAFF
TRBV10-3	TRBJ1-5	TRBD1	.	TGTGCCTCACACGGGACAGATAATCAGCCCCAGCATTTT	CASHGTDNQPQHF
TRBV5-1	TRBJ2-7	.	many	TGCGCCAGCAGCCCCGGGACCCTCCCAGAGCAGTACTTC	CASSPGTLPEQYF
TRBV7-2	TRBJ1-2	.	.	TGTGCCAGCAGCTTCCCACAGGGTTTGGGTGGCTACACCTTC	CASSFPQGLGGYTF